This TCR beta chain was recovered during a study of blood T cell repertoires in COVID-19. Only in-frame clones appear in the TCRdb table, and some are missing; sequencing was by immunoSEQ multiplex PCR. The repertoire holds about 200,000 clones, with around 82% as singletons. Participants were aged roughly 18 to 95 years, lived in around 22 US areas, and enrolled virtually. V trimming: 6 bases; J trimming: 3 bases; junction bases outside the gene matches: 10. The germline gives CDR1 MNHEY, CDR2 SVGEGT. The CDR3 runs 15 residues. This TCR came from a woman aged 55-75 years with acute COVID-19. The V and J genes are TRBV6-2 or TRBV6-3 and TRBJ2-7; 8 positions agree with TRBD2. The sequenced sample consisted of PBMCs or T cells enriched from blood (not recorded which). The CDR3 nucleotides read TGTGCCAGCAGCGTTCTAGCGGGTGCCAGCTACGAGCAGTACTTC. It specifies CASSVLAGASYEQYF.